This T cell receptor (beta chain) stems from a study of T cell responses to AZD1222 COVID-19 vaccine. Across the study: Pooled together were second doses at about 4 or about 12 weeks.

Repertoires were generated with immunoSEQ multiplex PCR, while TCRdb's copy carries only in-frame clones and drops some. Here the sample spans 150,000 to 200,000 clones, less than 95% being singletons. Germline assignment: CDR1 SGHNT and CDR2 YYREEE (reference sequence). J was trimmed by 1 base and V by 4 bases; bases with no gene match: 8. The CDR3 totals 16 residues. Study-level findings and limits: Donors were chiefly white British, with a greater number of females, and clonal diversity was perhaps underestimated. After two AZD1222 doses, spike-specific TCR breadth and depth rose versus day 0. Spike-spanning, vaccine-associated CD4 TCRs were dominant at 160-218 and 743-854.

As for this clone: Its antigen is unknown.

The chain links TRBV5-4 to TRBJ1-5; 7 bases are a match to TRBD1. The TCR sequence derives from an adult in good health. Sequencing used peripheral blood, obtained on day 0 of AZD1222 vaccination. In DNA form, the CDR3 reads TGTGCCAGCAGCGTTCACGGACAGGCCAGCAATCAGCCCCAGCATTTT. This gives the protein CASSVHGQASNQPQHF.